This TCR beta chain comes out of a study of cytotoxic CD8 clonotypes in ibrutinib-treated CLL. Overall study findings and caveats: Samples from sustained-remission and progressing patients were taken at different times. Under treatment, the uncommon public clonotypes either contracted or remained stable. At progression, clonality fell back toward baseline after rising at ibrutinib response.

TCRdb's copy holds only in-frame clones and misses some; the assay was immunoSEQ multiplex PCR. The table has roughly 130,000 clones, around 90% seen once. A remark on this clone: Its target is unknown.

Sample: PBMCs, taken after 12 months of ibrutinib treatment. The TCR was taken from a human donor with chronic lymphocytic leukemia.

This CDR3 is CASSLGTGSNEQFF. For the CDR3, the DNA is TGTGCCAGCAGTTTGGGGACAGGGTCGAATGAGCAGTTCTTC. This chain links TRBV27 with TRBJ2-1; the match to TRBD1 covers 9 bases. This CDR3 has 14 amino acids. The germline gives CDR1 MNHEY, CDR2 SMNVEV (reference sequence). Unmatched junction bases numbered 4, after V lost 3 bases and J lost 7 bases.